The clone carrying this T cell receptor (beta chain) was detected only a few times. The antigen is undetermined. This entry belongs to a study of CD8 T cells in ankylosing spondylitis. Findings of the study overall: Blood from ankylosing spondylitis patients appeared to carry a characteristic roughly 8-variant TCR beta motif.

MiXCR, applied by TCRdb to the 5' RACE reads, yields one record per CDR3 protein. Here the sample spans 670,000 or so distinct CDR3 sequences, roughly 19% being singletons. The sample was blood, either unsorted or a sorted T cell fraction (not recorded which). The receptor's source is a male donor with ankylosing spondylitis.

As DNA, the CDR3 is TGCAGTGCCCTAGAGCAGCCGAAGAACACTGAAGCTTTCTTT. As protein: CSALEQPKNTEAFF. The chain joins TRBV20-1 to TRBJ1-1; D is ambiguous. Germline V gene data show CDR1 as DFQATT and CDR2 as SNEGSKA (reference sequence). The CDR3 consists of 14 residues. V dropped 6 bases and J dropped 1 base, with 15 bases sitting between them.